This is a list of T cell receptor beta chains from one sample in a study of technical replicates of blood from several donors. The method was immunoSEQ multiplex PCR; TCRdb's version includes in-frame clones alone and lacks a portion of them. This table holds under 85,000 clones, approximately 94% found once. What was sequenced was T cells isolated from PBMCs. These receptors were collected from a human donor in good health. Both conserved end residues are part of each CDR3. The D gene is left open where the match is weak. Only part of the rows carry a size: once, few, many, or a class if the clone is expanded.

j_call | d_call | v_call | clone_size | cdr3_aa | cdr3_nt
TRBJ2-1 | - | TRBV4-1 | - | CASSQEEAEGRSYNEQFF | TGCGCCAGCAGCCAAGAGGAAGCCGAGGGCCGCTCCTACAATGAGCAGTTCTTC
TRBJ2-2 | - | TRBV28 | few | CASSFGAWLFF | TGTGCCAGCAGTTTCGGAGCTTGGCTGTTTTTT
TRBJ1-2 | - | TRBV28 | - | CASRLTGLNYGYTF | TGTGCCAGCAGGCTAACAGGGCTTAACTATGGCTACACCTTC
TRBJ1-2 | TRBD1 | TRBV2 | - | CASSEPKQGASYGYTF | TGTGCCAGCAGTGAACCGAAACAGGGGGCGAGCTATGGCTACACCTTC
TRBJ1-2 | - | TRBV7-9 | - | CASSLNTQGLHGYTF | TGTGCCAGCAGCTTAAACACACAGGGTTTGCATGGCTACACCTTC
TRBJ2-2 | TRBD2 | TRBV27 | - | CASSSIQRGGLGELFF | TGTGCCAGCAGTTCGATCCAGCGGGGGGGCCTCGGGGAGCTGTTTTTT
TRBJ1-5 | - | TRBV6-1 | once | CASSDQGNQPQHF | TGTGCCAGCAGTGATCAGGGGAATCAGCCCCAGCATTTT
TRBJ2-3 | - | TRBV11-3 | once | CASARQGTDTQYF | TGTGCCAGCGCTCGGCAGGGCACAGATACGCAGTATTTT
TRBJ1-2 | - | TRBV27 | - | CASRGTGNYGYTF | TGTGCCAGCAGGGGTACAGGGAACTATGGCTACACCTTC
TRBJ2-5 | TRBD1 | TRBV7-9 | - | CASSVQGAGETQYF | TGTGCCAGCAGCGTACAGGGGGCAGGGGAGACCCAGTACTTC
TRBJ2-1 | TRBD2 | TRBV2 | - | CASSESLGLAFKKGDNEQFF | TGTGCCAGCAGTGAGTCTTTGGGACTAGCGTTCAAAAAGGGAGACAATGAGCAGTTCTTC
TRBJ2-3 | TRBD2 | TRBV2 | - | CASSRRAGEGTDTQYF | TGTGCCAGCAGTCGACGGGCGGGGGAGGGCACAGATACGCAGTATTTT
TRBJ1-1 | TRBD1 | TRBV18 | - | CASSPYKDREDTEAFF | TGTGCCAGCTCACCATACAAGGACAGGGAAGACACTGAAGCTTTCTTT
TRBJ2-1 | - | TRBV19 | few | CASSLRRSNEQFF | TGTGCCAGTAGTCTCCGGAGGTCGAATGAGCAGTTCTTC
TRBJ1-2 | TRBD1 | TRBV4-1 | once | CASSLKMGQLVNYGYTF | TGCGCCAGCAGCCTAAAGATGGGACAGCTTGTTAACTATGGCTACACCTTC
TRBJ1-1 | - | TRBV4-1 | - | CASSQDTVNTEAFF | TGCGCCAGCAGCCAAGATACGGTGAACACTGAAGCTTTCTTT
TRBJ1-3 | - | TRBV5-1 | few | CASSQGQTSGNTIYF | TGCGCCAGCAGCCAAGGACAGACCTCTGGAAACACCATATATTTT
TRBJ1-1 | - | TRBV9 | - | CASSASRRNTEAFF | TGTGCCAGCAGCGCATCAAGGAGGAACACTGAAGCTTTCTTT
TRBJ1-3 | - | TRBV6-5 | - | CASRAATAGNTIYF | TGTGCCAGCAGAGCCGCGACAGCCGGAAACACCATATATTTT
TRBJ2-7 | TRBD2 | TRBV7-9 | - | CASSRLAGAYEQYF | TGTGCCAGCAGTCGACTAGCGGGAGCCTACGAGCAGTACTTC
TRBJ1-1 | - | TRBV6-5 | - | CASRTGSEAFF | TGTGCCAGCAGGACCGGGTCAGAAGCTTTCTTT
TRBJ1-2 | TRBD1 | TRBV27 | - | CASSSRNRIGGNGYTF | TGTGCCAGCAGCTCTAGAAACCGGATAGGGGGCAACGGCTACACCTTC
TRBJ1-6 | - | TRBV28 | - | CASRSGNSPLHF | TGTGCCAGCCGGTCGGGGAATTCACCCCTCCACTTT
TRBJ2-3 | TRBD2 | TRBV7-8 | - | CASSLAFFRTSGGTDTQYF | TGTGCCAGCAGCTTAGCGTTTTTTCGGACTAGCGGGGGCACAGATACGCAGTATTTT
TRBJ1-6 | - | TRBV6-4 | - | CASISQGPSPLHF | TGTGCCAGCATCTCACAGGGTCCCTCACCCCTCCACTTT
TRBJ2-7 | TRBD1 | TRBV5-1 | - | CASSLAEVGTGSYEQYF | TGCGCCAGCAGCTTGGCCGAGGTAGGGACAGGGTCCTACGAGCAGTACTTC
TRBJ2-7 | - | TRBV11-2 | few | CASSLAGYEQYF | TGTGCCAGCAGCTTAGCAGGCTACGAGCAGTACTTC
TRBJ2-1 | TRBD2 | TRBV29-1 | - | CSVSKRLAGGNEQFF | TGCAGCGTCTCTAAAAGACTAGCGGGGGGAAATGAGCAGTTCTTC
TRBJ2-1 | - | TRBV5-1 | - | CASTGGSGTLVYNEQFF | TGCGCCAGCACCGGGGGATCCGGGACTCTTGTTTACAATGAGCAGTTCTTC
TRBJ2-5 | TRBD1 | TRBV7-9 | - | CASFPGGQAEETQYF | TGTGCCAGCTTCCCCGGAGGACAGGCCGAAGAGACCCAGTACTTC
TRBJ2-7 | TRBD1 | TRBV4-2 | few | CASSQDGQGSSYEQYF | TGTGCCAGCAGCCAAGACGGACAGGGGAGCTCCTACGAGCAGTACTTC
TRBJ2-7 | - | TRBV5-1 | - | CASSLLTGNYEQYF | TGCGCCAGCAGCTTATTAACAGGAAACTACGAGCAGTACTTC
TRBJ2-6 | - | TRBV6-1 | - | CASSEALRGSGANVLTF | TGTGCCAGCAGTGAAGCTTTACGGGGGTCTGGGGCCAACGTCCTGACTTTC
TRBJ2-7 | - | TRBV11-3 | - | CASSPPNGESSYEQYF | TGTGCCAGCAGCCCGCCTAATGGGGAGAGCTCCTACGAGCAGTACTTC
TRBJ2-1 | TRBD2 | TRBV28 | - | CASTASGRYEQFF | TGTGCCAGCACGGCTAGCGGGAGATATGAGCAGTTCTTC
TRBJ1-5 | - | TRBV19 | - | CASSRAISNQPQHF | TGTGCCAGTAGTAGGGCGATTAGCAATCAGCCCCAGCATTTT
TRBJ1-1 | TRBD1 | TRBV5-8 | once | CASYRDRGLPTEAFF | TGTGCCAGCTATAGGGACAGGGGGTTGCCCACTGAAGCTTTCTTT
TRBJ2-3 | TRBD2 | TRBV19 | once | CASSIISSGITDTQYF | TGTGCCAGTAGTATAATCTCGAGCGGGATCACAGATACGCAGTATTTT
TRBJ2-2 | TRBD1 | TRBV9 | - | CASSVRVGIGTELDTGELFF | TGTGCCAGCAGCGTAAGGGTGGGTATTGGGACAGAATTGGACACCGGGGAGCTGTTTTTT
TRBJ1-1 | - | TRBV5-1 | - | CASSLEAVPTEAFF | TGCGCCAGCAGCTTGGAGGCGGTACCCACTGAAGCTTTCTTT
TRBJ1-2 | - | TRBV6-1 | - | CASSDPEGVYGYTF | TGTGCCAGCAGTGATCCCGAGGGGGTCTATGGCTACACCTTC